The clone carrying this T cell receptor beta chain has a count of ten or more. This sample stems from a study of regulatory T cells in long-lasting Graves disease. Study information: Antithyroid drugs had been taken by newly diagnosed Graves' patients for under 3 months.

As to time point: newly diagnosed GD, antithyroid drugs for less than 3 months. Construction of the TCR library relied on RNA isolated from PBMCs. Construction of TCR beta libraries relied on iRepertoire HTBI primers and on Arm-PCR targeting CDR3 regions. In the authors' workflow: Identification yielded 60 or so TRBV and 11 to 15 TRBJ segments across samples. From the multiplex PCR reads, TCRdb called clonotypes with MiXCR, one entry per CDR3 protein. These V and J calls derive from TCRdb rather than the authors' analysis. The sample shows some 500,000 distinct CDR3 sequences, roughly 14% of them seen only once. CDR1 MNHEY and CDR2 SMNVEV come from the germline V gene (reference sequence). V trimming: 6 bases; J trimming: 2 bases; junction bases outside the gene matches: 13. The CDR3 length is 18 residues. This same sample was also taken into another study, of T cells in Graves' hyperthyroidism and ophthalmopathy. That paper notes: The study excluded patients with uncontrolled infection, other autoimmune disease, pregnancy or lactation. Together with thyroid ultrasound, orbital computed tomography, serum thyroxine and TRAb, clinical symptoms were used for diagnoses.

This clonotype was sampled from a man aged 25 to 40 with Graves disease. Sequencing used peripheral blood mononuclear cells (PBMCs), obtained at new diagnosis, from a patient treated with antithyroid drugs. The chain carries TRBV27 and TRBJ2-7; 13 bases agree with TRBD2. CDR3 bases: TGTGCCAGCAGCCCCCAGCAGGGACTAGCGGGATTCGCCTACGAGCAGTACTTC. It codes for CASSPQQGLAGFAYEQYF.